Following are 13 T cell receptor beta chains from one sample sequenced in a study of graft-versus-host responses after intestinal transplantation. These receptors have no known antigen. Assay: immunoSEQ multiplex PCR; the TCRdb copy retains only in-frame clones and omits some. The top ten hold approximately 0.34% of the sample, which has approximately 77,000 clones, about 88% seen once. This specimen consisted of unstimulated CD4+ T cells sorted from spleen or lymph node cells, obtained before intestinal transplant. These receptors were obtained from a human donor who received an intestinal transplant.

This chain uses TRBV5-6 with TRBJ2-7; tentative D call: TRBD1 (5 bases). CDR3 length equals 13 residues. V was shortened by 4 bases and J by 3 bases, with 11 bases between the two germline ends. Germline-derived CDR1 and CDR2 are SGHDT and YYEEEE. The CDR3 is CASSMVDSYEQYF. The CDR3 nucleotides read TGTGCCAGCAGCATGGTCGACAGCTACGAGCAGTACTTC.

This clone was counted once. V and J are TRBV6-1 and TRBJ2-7; 9 nucleotides align to TRBD1. Germline CDR1 reads MNHNS; CDR2 reads SASEGT. V lost 10 bases and J lost 3; bases outside the gene matches: 4. CDR3 length: 12 residues. The CDR3 DNA reads as TGTGCCACCCAGGGACAGGGCTACGAGCAGTACTTC. It codes for CATQGQGYEQYF.

V is TRBV29-1 and J is TRBJ2-4; the D is unclear. In germline, CDR1 is SQVTM, CDR2 ANQGSEA. V was cut by 5 bases and J by 1 base, with 6 bases left in between. The CDR3 is made up of 12 amino acids. This CDR3 reads CSVRAAKNIQYF. The DNA of the CDR3 is TGCAGCGTTCGCGCGGCCAAAAACATTCAGTACTTC.

This chain uses TRBV7-9 with TRBJ2-7, with 11 bases lining up with TRBD2. V lost 4 bases, J lost 1 base, and 3 bases stayed unmatched. The CDR3 runs 15 residues. CDR1 and CDR2 from the germline V gene are SEHNR and FQNEAQ (reference sequence). The CDR3 region is CASSSSGRSSYEQYF. DNA of the CDR3: TGTGCCAGCAGCTCTAGCGGGAGGTCGTCCTACGAGCAGTACTTC.

The chain recombines TRBV5-6 with TRBJ2-2, with 9 bases lining up with TRBD1. The V gene's germline CDR1 is SGHDT and CDR2 YYEEEE. The CDR3 spans 17 residues. After removal of 5 bases from V and 3 bases from J, the junction contained 11 bases not matched to a gene. DNA of the CDR3: TGTGCCAGCAGACCGGGACAGGGCCTAGCGGACACCGGGGAGCTGTTTTTT. Its protein is CASRPGQGLADTGELFF.

The chain couples TRBV5-6 to TRBJ1-2; the match to TRBD1 covers 8 bases. From germline, CDR1 is SGHDT and CDR2 YYEEEE. V was clipped by 0 bases and J by 7 bases; unmatched bases: 8. The CDR3 spans 15 residues. In DNA form, the CDR3 reads TGTGCCAGCAGCTTGGGGGCAGGGGGCTTGCCTGGCTACACCTTC. Translating gives CASSLGAGGLPGYTF.

The chain employs TRBV9 and TRBJ1-6; possible D gene TRBD1, 5 bases. Germline V gene lookup returns CDR1 SGDLS and CDR2 YYNGEE. The CDR3 length is 15 residues. The ends were cut back, 3 bases at V and 5 bases at J, with 12 bases in the middle. The CDR3 loop reads CASSEGRGNNSPLHF. The CDR3, as DNA: TGTGCCAGCAGCGAGGGAAGGGGAAATAATTCACCCCTCCACTTT.

The V and J genes are TRBV4-1 and TRBJ1-2, with TRBD1 matching over 11 bases. Germline V lookup: CDR1 MGHRA, CDR2 YSYEKL. Trimming took 1 base from V and 5 from J; bases not matched to a gene: 3. This CDR3 region has 15 residues. The CDR3 nucleotides are TGCGCCAGCAGCCAAGGCCGGGACAGGGGGTATGGCTACACCTTC. Translation: CASSQGRDRGYGYTF.

The gene calls are TRBV15 and TRBJ1-2; D gene ambiguous. Germline lookup yields CDR1 LNHNV and CDR2 YYDKDF (reference sequence). The CDR3 sequence is 13 residues long. With 9 bases removed from V and 0 bases from J, the gap between germline ends came to 11 bases. Here the CDR3 DNA reads TGTGCCACTGCGACGGGGACTAACTATGGCTACACCTTC. Its protein product is CATATGTNYGYTF.

The sample holds one count of this clone. V gene TRBV7-2 combines with J gene TRBJ2-5; the match to TRBD2 covers 10 bases. The CDR3 covers 16 residues. With V trimmed by 5 bases and J by 4 bases, 10 bases remained unmatched. CDR1 is SGHTA, CDR2 FQGNSA, per germline. The CDR3 spells CASSPQPGLATETQYF. In DNA form, the CDR3 reads TGTGCCAGCAGCCCGCAACCGGGACTAGCGACAGAGACCCAGTACTTC.

This chain connects TRBV5-1 to TRBJ1-2; 7 positions match TRBD1. J gave up 4 bases and V 4 bases, and 4 bases lay outside the gene matches. Germline-derived CDR1 and CDR2 are SGHRS and YFSETQ. This CDR3 has 13 residues. The CDR3 sequence: CASSPGQAYGYTF. For the CDR3, the DNA is TGCGCCAGCAGCCCCGGACAGGCCTATGGCTACACCTTC.

The chain's CDR3 is CASSLTGGRNSPLHF. As DNA, the CDR3 is TGCGCCAGCAGCTTGACAGGGGGAAGGAATTCACCCCTCCACTTT. The chain uses TRBV5-1 and TRBJ1-6; 8 nucleotides line up with TRBD1. CDR1 is SGHRS, CDR2 YFSETQ, per germline. V was clipped by 1 base and J by 7 bases; unmatched bases: 4. This CDR3 contains 15 residues.

The chain combines TRBV6-5 with TRBJ2-4, with 9 bases matching TRBD1. Per the germline V gene, CDR1 is MNHEY and CDR2 is SVGAGI. V lost 6 bases to trimming and J lost 5 bases; unmatched junction nucleotides: 8. This CDR3 has 15 amino acids. In DNA form, the CDR3 reads TGTGCCAGCAGGCATACAGGGGGCTCGGAAAACATTCAGTACTTC. It codes for CASRHTGGSENIQYF.